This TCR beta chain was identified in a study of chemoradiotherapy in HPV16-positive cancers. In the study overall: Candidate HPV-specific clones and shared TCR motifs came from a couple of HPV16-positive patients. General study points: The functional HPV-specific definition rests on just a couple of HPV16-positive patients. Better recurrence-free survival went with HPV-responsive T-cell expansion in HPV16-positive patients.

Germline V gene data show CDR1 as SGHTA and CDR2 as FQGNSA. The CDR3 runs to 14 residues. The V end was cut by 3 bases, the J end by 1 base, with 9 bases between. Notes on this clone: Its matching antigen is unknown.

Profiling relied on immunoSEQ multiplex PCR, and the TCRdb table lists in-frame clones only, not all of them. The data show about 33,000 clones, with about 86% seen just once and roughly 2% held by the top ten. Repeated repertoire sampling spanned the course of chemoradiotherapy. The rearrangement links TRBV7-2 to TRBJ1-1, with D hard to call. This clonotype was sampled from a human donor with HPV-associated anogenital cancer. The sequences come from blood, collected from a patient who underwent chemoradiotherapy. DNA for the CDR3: TGTGCCAGCAGCTTCGCGGCAGAGAACACTGAAGCTTTCTTT. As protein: CASSFAAENTEAFF.